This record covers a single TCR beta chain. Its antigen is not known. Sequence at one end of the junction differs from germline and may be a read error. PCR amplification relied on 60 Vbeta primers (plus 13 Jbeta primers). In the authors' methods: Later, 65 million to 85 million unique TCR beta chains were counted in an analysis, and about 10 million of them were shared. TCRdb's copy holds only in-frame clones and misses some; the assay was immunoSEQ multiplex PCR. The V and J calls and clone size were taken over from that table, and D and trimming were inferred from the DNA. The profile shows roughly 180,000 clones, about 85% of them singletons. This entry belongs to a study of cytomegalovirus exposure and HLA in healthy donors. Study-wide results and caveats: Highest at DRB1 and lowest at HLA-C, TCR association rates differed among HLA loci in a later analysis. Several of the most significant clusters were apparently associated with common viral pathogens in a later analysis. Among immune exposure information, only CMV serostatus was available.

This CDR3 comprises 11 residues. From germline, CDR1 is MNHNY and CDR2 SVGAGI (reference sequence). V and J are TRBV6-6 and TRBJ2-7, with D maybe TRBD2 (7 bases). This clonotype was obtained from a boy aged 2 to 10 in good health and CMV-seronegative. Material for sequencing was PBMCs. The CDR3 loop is CASGGGYEQCF. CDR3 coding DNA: TGTGCCAGCGGCGGGGGCTACGAGCAGTGCTTC.